Listed below are T cell receptor beta chains from one sample, sequenced in a study of blood T cell repertoires in COVID-19. Clones were read by immunoSEQ multiplex PCR, and TCRdb kept only the in-frame ones, dropping some. The data show 200,000 to 250,000 clones, 90% seen once. Sequenced: PBMCs or T cells enriched from blood (not recorded which). The source is a middle-aged man who had been exposed to COVID-19. Each CDR3 is given with its conserved first and last residue. The D gene is left open where the match is weak. The size of a clone is reported for some rows only, either as once, few or many, or as a class for expanded clones.

j_call d_call clone_size v_call cdr3_aa cdr3_nt
TRBJ1-1 . . TRBV7-8 CASSPNTGLMNTEAFF TGTGCCAGCAGCCCCAATACAGGACTAATGAACACTGAAGCTTTCTTT
TRBJ1-2 TRBD1 . TRBV5-6 CASSPGPQGGNGYTF TGTGCCAGCAGCCCGGGTCCCCAGGGGGGTAATGGCTACACCTTC
TRBJ1-3 . . TRBV28 CASSLFGDPSGNTIYF TGTGCCAGCAGTTTATTTGGAGATCCATCTGGAAACACCATATATTTT
TRBJ2-7 TRBD1 . TRBV4-2 CASSQDRGTGGNEQYF TGTGCCAGCAGCCAAGATCGGGGGACAGGGGGCAACGAGCAGTACTTC
TRBJ2-1 TRBD2 once TRBV5-4 CASSWTSGSDEQFF TGTGCCAGCAGCTGGACTAGCGGGAGCGATGAGCAGTTCTTC
TRBJ1-3 . . TRBV30 CAFDNLRSGNTIYF TGTGCCTTCGACAATTTACGCTCTGGAAACACCATATATTTT
TRBJ1-5 TRBD1 . TRBV6-5 CASSRDRANQPQHF TGTGCCAGCAGCCGGGACAGGGCCAATCAGCCCCAGCATTTT
TRBJ1-5 . . TRBV28 CASSPQGHHISNQPQHF TGTGCCAGCAGTCCACAAGGACACCACATTAGCAATCAGCCCCAGCATTTT
TRBJ2-5 . . TRBV5-1 CASSLAGWEETQYF TGCGCCAGCAGCTTGGCGGGGTGGGAAGAGACCCAGTACTTC
TRBJ1-1 TRBD1 . TRBV18 CASSPNVRQGNTEAFF TGTGCCAGCTCACCAAACGTTCGACAGGGGAACACTGAAGCTTTCTTT
TRBJ1-3 . . TRBV5-1 CASSLEQVLSGNTIYF TGCGCCAGCAGCTTGGAACAAGTCCTCTCTGGAAACACCATATATTTT
TRBJ2-2 TRBD2 . TRBV4-1 CASSRASGRLVGELFF TGCGCCAGCAGCCGGGCTAGCGGGAGGTTGGTCGGGGAGCTGTTTTTT
TRBJ2-3 . . TRBV2 CASSITDTQYF TGTGCCAGCAGTATAACAGATACGCAGTATTTT
TRBJ1-2 TRBD1 . TRBV4-2 CASSQGSTGAFYGYTF TGTGCCAGCAGCCAAGGGTCGACAGGGGCTTTCTATGGCTACACCTTC
TRBJ2-1 . . TRBV7-3 CASSPRRSYNEQFF TGTGCCAGCAGCCCAAGGCGGTCCTACAATGAGCAGTTCTTC
TRBJ1-4 . . TRBV11-2 CASSQNGRRKGKLFF TGTGCCAGCAGTCAGAACGGACGGAGGAAGGGAAAACTGTTTTTT